This T cell receptor (beta chain) stems from a study of regulatory T cells in long-lasting Graves disease. V was trimmed by 2 bases and J by 2 bases, leaving 14 bases between them. CDR3 length: 16 residues. CDR1 and CDR2 from the germline V gene are MDHEN and SYDVKM. Through Arm-PCR of CDR3 regions and iRepertoire HTBI primers, TCR beta libraries were built. From the multiplex PCR reads, TCRdb called clonotypes with MiXCR, one entry per CDR3 protein. The repertoire holds more than 350,000 distinct CDR3 sequences, with roughly a fifth as singletons. Documented time point: persistent/refractory GD, antithyroid drugs over 5 years with positive TRAb. There was RNA extracted from PBMCs, and the TCR library was made from it. Diagnosis followed American Thyroid Association guidelines for Graves' disease.

J is TRBJ2-3 and V is TRBV28; D gene unclear. Source: peripheral blood mononuclear cells (PBMCs), taken when the disease was refractory, from a patient treated with antithyroid drugs. The source is a female donor with Graves disease. CDR3 in DNA: TGTGCCAGCAGTTTAACACCCTTTTCCCTCACAGATACGCAGTATTTT. This codes for CASSLTPFSLTDTQYF.